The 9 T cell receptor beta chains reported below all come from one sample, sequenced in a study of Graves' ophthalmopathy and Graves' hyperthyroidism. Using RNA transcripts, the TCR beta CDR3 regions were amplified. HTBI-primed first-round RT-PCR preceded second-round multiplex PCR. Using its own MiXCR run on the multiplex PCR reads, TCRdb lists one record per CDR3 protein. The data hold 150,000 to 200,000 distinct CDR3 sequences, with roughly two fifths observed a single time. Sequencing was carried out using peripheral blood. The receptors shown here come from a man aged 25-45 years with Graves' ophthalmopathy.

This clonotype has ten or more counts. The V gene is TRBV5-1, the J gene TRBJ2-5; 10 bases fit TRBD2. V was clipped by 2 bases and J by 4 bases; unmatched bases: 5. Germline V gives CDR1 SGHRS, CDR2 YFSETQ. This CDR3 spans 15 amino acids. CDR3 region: CASSFGLAGVETQYF. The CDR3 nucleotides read TGCGCCAGCAGCTTTGGCCTAGCGGGAGTAGAGACCCAGTACTTC.

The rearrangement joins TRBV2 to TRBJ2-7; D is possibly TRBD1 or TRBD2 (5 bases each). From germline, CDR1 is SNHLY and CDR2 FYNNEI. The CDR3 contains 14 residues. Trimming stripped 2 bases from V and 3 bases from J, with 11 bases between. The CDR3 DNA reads TGTGCCAGCAGTGAAAACGGGGCCTTCTACGAGCAGTACTTC. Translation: CASSENGAFYEQYF. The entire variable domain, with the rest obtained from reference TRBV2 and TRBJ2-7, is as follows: EPEVTQTPSHQVTQMGQEVILRCVPISNHLYFYWYRQILGQKVEFLVSFYNNEISEKSEIFDDQFSVERPDGSNFTLKIRSTKLEDSAMYFCASSENGAFYEQYFGPGTRLTVT.

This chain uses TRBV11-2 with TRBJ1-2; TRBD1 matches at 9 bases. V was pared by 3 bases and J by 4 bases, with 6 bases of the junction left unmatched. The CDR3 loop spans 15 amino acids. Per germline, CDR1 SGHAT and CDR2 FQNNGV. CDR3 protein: CASSFTGGAFYGYTF. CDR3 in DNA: TGTGCCAGCAGCTTTACAGGGGGCGCTTTCTATGGCTACACCTTC.

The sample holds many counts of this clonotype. CDR3 region: CATQPRGDLNTEAFF. CDR3 in DNA: TGTGCCACCCAGCCCCGGGGGGACCTCAACACTGAAGCTTTCTTT. This sequence joins TRBV12-3 or TRBV12-4 and TRBJ1-1, with TRBD1 as a possible D gene (5 bases). The CDR3 has 15 residues. V was cut by 10 bases and J by 2 bases, with 20 bases left in between.

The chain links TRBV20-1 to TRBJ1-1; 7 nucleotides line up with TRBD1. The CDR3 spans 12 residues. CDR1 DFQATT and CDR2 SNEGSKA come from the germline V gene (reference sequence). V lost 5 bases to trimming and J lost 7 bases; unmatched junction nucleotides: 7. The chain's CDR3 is CSAPYGTDEAFF. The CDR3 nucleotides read TGCAGTGCTCCCTATGGGACAGATGAAGCTTTCTTT.

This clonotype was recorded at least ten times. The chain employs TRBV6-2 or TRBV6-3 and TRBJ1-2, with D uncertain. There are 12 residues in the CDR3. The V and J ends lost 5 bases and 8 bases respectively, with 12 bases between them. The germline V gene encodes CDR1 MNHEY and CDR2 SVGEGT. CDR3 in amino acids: CASSPTDEGYTF. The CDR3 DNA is TGTGCCAGCAGTCCGACTGACGAGGGCTACACCTTC.

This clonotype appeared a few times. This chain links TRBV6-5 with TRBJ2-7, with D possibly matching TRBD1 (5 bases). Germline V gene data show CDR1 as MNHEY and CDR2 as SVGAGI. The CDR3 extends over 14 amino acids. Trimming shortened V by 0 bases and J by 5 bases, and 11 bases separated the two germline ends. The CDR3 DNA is TGTGCCAGCAGTTACTCAGGGGCAAGCAACGAGCAGTACTTC. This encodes CASSYSGASNEQYF.

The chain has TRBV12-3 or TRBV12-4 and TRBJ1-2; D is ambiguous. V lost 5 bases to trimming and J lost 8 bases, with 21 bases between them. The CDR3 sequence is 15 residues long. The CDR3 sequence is CASSPRTAAVGGYTF. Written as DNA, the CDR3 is TGTGCCAGCAGTCCTCGGACGGCGGCGGTAGGCGGCTACACCTTC.

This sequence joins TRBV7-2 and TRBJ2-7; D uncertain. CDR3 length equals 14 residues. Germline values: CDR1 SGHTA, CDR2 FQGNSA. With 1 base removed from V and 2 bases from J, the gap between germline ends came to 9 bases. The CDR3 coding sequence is TGTGCCAGCAGCTTAGTGGGCAATACCTACGAGCAGTACTTC. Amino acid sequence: CASSLVGNTYEQYF.